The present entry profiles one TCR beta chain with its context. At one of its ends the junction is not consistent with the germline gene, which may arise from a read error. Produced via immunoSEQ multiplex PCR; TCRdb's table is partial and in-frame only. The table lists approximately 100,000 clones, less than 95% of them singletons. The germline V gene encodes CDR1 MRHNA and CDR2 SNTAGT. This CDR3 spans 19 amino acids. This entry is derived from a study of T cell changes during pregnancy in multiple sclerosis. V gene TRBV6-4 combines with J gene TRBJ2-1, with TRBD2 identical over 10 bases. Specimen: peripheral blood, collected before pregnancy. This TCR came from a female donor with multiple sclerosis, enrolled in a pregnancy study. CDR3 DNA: TGTGCCAGCAGTCTAGAGGGGCTAGCGGGGGCGAGTTCCTATAATGAGCAGTTCTTC. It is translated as CASSLEGLAGASSYNEQFF.